Listed below are T cell receptor beta chains from one sample, sequenced in a study of blood T cell repertoires in COVID-19. TCRdb keeps only in-frame clones here, not all; method: immunoSEQ multiplex PCR. The sample carries around 200,000 clones, about 87% recorded once. The specimen was PBMCs or T cells enriched from blood (not recorded which). Receptor source: a woman in her 30s who had recovered from COVID-19. CDR3s include the opening cysteine and the closing phenylalanine or tryptophan. The order of the fields is D gene, J gene, V gene, clone size, CDR3 DNA, CDR3 protein. A D gene is named only where the DNA matches it firmly. Clone size is stated in some rows and not others, as once, few, many or a class when expanded.

>.|TRBJ2-2|TRBV19|.
TGTGCCAGTAGTTTTACAGGGGGGGAGCTGTTTTTT
CASSFTGGELFF
>TRBD1|TRBJ1-2|TRBV5-1|.
TGCGCCAGCAGCTGGGGACAGTCTAACTATGGCTACACCTTC
CASSWGQSNYGYTF
>.|TRBJ1-1|TRBV29-1|.
TGCAGCGTCCAACCTGCGGGAAACACTGAAGCTTTCTTT
CSVQPAGNTEAFF
>TRBD1|TRBJ1-6|TRBV7-2|.
TGTGCCAGCAGCTCACAGGGGGGGTATAATTCACCCCTCCACTTT
CASSSQGGYNSPLHF
>.|TRBJ2-7|TRBV3-1/TRBV3-2|.
TGTGCCAGCAGCCAAATGCGGGCTAGCGAGCAGTACTTC
CASSQMRASEQYF
>.|TRBJ1-3|TRBV7-2|.
TGTGCCAGCAGCTTAGGGGGGGTCTTTACTGGAAACACCATATATTTT
CASSLGGVFTGNTIYF
>.|TRBJ1-2|TRBV5-1|.
TGCGCCAGCAGCTACCTAGGACAGAACTATGGCTACACCTTC
CASSYLGQNYGYTF
>TRBD1|TRBJ1-1|TRBV5-6|.
TGTGCCAGCAGCCCAACGACAGGGGGCCTGGGTTGGACTGAAGCTTTCTTT
CASSPTTGGLGWTEAFF
>TRBD1|TRBJ1-1|TRBV7-9|.
TGTGCCAGCAGCGCCACAGGGGGCGGTGACACTGAAGCTTTCTTT
CASSATGGGDTEAFF
>.|TRBJ2-2|TRBV7-3|once
TGTGCCAGCAGCCAGGGGAGCGGGGAGCTGTTTTTT
CASSQGSGELFF
>.|TRBJ1-5|TRBV9|.
TGTGCCAGCAGCGTAGGGGGAGGAGCGGGACAGCCCCAGCATTTT
CASSVGGGAGQPQHF
>.|TRBJ2-3|TRBV2|.
TGTGCCAGCAGACCAGACGGGGGAGCTGCAGATACGCAGTATTTT
CASRPDGGAADTQYF
>TRBD1|TRBJ2-7|TRBV7-9|.
TGTGCCAGCAGCCACTGGACAGGCGCCTCCTACGAGCAGTACTTC
CASSHWTGASYEQYF
>.|TRBJ1-2|TRBV6-7|.
TGTGCCAGCAGGATAAGACATTCCTACTTTACTAACTATGGCTACACCTTC
CASRIRHSYFTNYGYTF
>.|TRBJ1-2|TRBV10-3|.
TGTGCCATCAGGCCAGGGGTAGAATATGGCTACACCTTC
CAIRPGVEYGYTF
>.|TRBJ2-2|TRBV7-9|.
TGTGCCAGCAGCTTAGTTGCGGCAGACGGGGAGCTGTTTTTT
CASSLVAADGELFF
>TRBD1|TRBJ1-6|TRBV11-2|.
TGTGCCAGCACCCTAGAGGGACAGTTATATAATTCACCCCTCCACTTT
CASTLEGQLYNSPLHF
>.|TRBJ1-1|TRBV7-6|.
TGTGCCAGCAGCTTAATGCAGGGTAGGGCGTACACTGAAGCTTTCTTT
CASSLMQGRAYTEAFF
>.|TRBJ1-4|TRBV7-9|.
TGTGCCAGCAGCTCCTACAGGGTCGAAAGTGAAAAACTGTTTTTT
CASSSYRVESEKLFF
>TRBD1|TRBJ1-5|TRBV4-2|.
TGTGCCAGCAGCCAAGGGGACAGACGATATAGCAATCAGCCCCAGCATTTT
CASSQGDRRYSNQPQHF
>TRBD2|TRBJ2-1|TRBV7-2|.
TGTGCCAGCAGCCCGCGGGGGGGCACCTACAATGAGCAGTTCTTC
CASSPRGGTYNEQFF
>TRBD1|TRBJ2-1|TRBV13|.
TGTGCCAGCAGCTCCGACACCGGGACAGGGGCCAATGAGCAGTTCTTC
CASSSDTGTGANEQFF
>TRBD1|TRBJ1-5|TRBV10-3|once
TGTGCCATCAGTGAGTCGCGTTTGACAGGGTCCAATCAGCCCCAGCATTTT
CAISESRLTGSNQPQHF
>.|TRBJ1-1|TRBV27|.
TGTGCCAGCAGTCCTTACGGAGAGAAGGCTTTCTTT
CASSPYGEKAFF
>TRBD1|TRBJ2-7|TRBV9|.
TGTGCCAGCAGCGTAGCAGGACAGGGGGCTTACGAGCAGTACTTC
CASSVAGQGAYEQYF
>.|TRBJ1-2|TRBV29-1|.
TGCAGCGTTGGCACAACGGGTAATCGGGGTGGCTACACCTTC
CSVGTTGNRGGYTF
>.|TRBJ1-6|TRBV9|few
TGTGCCAGCAGCCCCCGGGACATAGAAGTTTTCAATTCACCCCTCCACTTT
CASSPRDIEVFNSPLHF
>TRBD1|TRBJ2-4|TRBV7-2|.
TGTGCCAGCAGCAACCGACAGGGTTTAGCCAAAAACATTCAGTACTTC
CASSNRQGLAKNIQYF
>.|TRBJ2-1|TRBV4-2|.
TGTGCCAGCAGCCAAGAGAGCTCCTACAATGAGCAGTTCTTC
CASSQESSYNEQFF
>.|TRBJ2-1|TRBV5-1|few
TGCGCCAGCAGCTTGGGCCTAGATGAGCAGTTCTTC
CASSLGLDEQFF
>TRBD1|TRBJ1-2|TRBV7-9|.
TGTGCCAGCAGCTTACAAGCAGGGGGTCCTTATGGCTACACCTTC
CASSLQAGGPYGYTF
>TRBD1|TRBJ1-4|TRBV2|.
TGTGCCAGCAGGGGATTGACAGGGACTAATGAAAAACTGTTTTTT
CASRGLTGTNEKLFF
>.|TRBJ1-6|TRBV4-3|.
TGCGCCAGCAGCCAAGATCGTAGCAGGGGCCAGACACCCCTCCACTTT
CASSQDRSRGQTPLHF
>TRBD2|TRBJ2-7|TRBV19|.
TGTGCCAGTAGTACGACTAGCGGGGCGCAGTACTTC
CASSTTSGAQYF
>TRBD2|TRBJ2-5|TRBV11-2|.
TGTGCCAGCAGCGGGACTACCCAAGAGACCCAGTACTTC
CASSGTTQETQYF
>TRBD1|TRBJ2-7|TRBV4-3|.
TGCGCCAGCAGCCAGGAGACAGGGGGCTACGAGCAGTACTTC
CASSQETGGYEQYF
>.|TRBJ1-5|TRBV5-5|.
TGTGCCAGCAGCCCGGTAGTAGGAGCCTTAAATCAGCCCCAGCATTTT
CASSPVVGALNQPQHF
>TRBD1|TRBJ2-7|TRBV5-1|.
TGCGCCAGCAGTGGGACAGGGGGAGTCTACGAGCAGTACTTC
CASSGTGGVYEQYF